These 21 T cell receptor beta chains were all obtained from the same sample, sequenced in a study of shared clonotypes between healthy human individuals. Some clones are missing from TCRdb's copy, which holds only in-frame ones; the method was immunoSEQ multiplex PCR. Here the sample spans about 2.4 million clones, approximately 93% being singletons. Source material: naive CD4+ T cells from PBMCs. The subset denotes: CD45RA+ positively selected. The origin of the receptors is a man aged 18 to 29 in good health. Some clones in this sample may be carry-over from other donors' samples.

This clone was observed once. The chain joins TRBV28 to TRBJ2-7; 7 nucleotides align to TRBD1. The CDR3 runs 15 residues. Looked up from germline, CDR1 is MDHEN and CDR2 is SYDVKM. V was pared by 2 bases and J by 0 bases, with 4 bases of the junction left unmatched. This CDR3 is CASSLIQGVSYEQYF. Written as DNA, the CDR3 is TGTGCCAGCAGTTTAATCCAGGGGGTCTCCTACGAGCAGTACTTC. The entire variable domain, with the rest obtained from reference TRBV28 and TRBJ2-7, is as follows: DVKVTQSSRYLVKRTGEKVFLECVQDMDHENMFWYRQDPGLGLRLIYFSYDVKMKEKGDIPEGYSVSREKKERFSLILESASTNQTSMYLCASSLIQGVSYEQYFGPGTRLTVT.

This clone was seen just once. The chain combines TRBV5-1 with TRBJ1-4; D is undetermined. This CDR3 has 14 amino acids. The V gene's germline CDR1 is SGHRS and CDR2 YFSETQ. The ends were cut back, 4 bases at V and 8 bases at J, with 15 bases in the middle. The CDR3 nucleotides are TGCGCCAGCAGCCGCGGGCCCCTAGGGGAAAAACTGTTTTTT. Translated: CASSRGPLGEKLFF.

For this clone: Other DNA variants within this sample encode the same CDR3. This rearrangement joins TRBV18 to TRBJ1-3; D is unclear. Trimming cost V 1 base and J 0 bases, with 7 bases left between them. The CDR3 loop spans 15 amino acids. CDR1 is KGHSH, CDR2 LQKENI, per germline. CDR3 loop: CASSPLESSGNTIYF. The CDR3 DNA reads TGTGCCAGCTCACCACTCGAGAGCTCTGGAAACACCATATATTTT.

The J gene is TRBJ1-4, the V gene TRBV18; D is perhaps TRBD1 (5 bases). Germline V gene data show CDR1 as KGHSH and CDR2 as LQKENI. Trimming removed 3 bases from V and 0 bases from J, with 11 bases in between. The CDR3 is 16 amino acids. In nucleotides, the CDR3 is TGTGCCAGCTCACCGACAGTAGGAACAACTAATGAAAAACTGTTTTTT. It specifies CASSPTVGTTNEKLFF.

On this clone: The sample carries other DNA sequences with the same CDR3. This chain uses TRBV27 with TRBJ1-6; TRBD1 matches 8 bases. CDR3 length: 14 residues. The J segment lost 7 bases and the V segment lost 5 bases, leaving 4 bases of the junction unmatched. Germline V gene lookup returns CDR1 MNHEY and CDR2 SMNVEV (reference sequence). The CDR3, as DNA: TGTGCCAGCAGTCTCGACAGGGGAAATTCACCCCTCCACTTT. Translation: CASSLDRGNSPLHF.

The sample holds a few counts of this clone. The chain carries TRBV10-3 and TRBJ1-2; 7 nucleotides align to TRBD1. The germline V gene encodes CDR1 ENHRY and CDR2 SYGVKD. The CDR3 totals 13 residues. Unmatched junction bases numbered 6, after V lost 7 bases and J lost 4 bases. CDR3 DNA sequence: TGTGCCATCAAGGACGGACAGGCCTATGGCTACACCTTC. Protein product: CAIKDGQAYGYTF.

This clone was seen once. The chain joins TRBV2 to TRBJ2-5, with 7 bases lining up with TRBD1. J was trimmed by 5 bases and V by 6 bases; bases with no gene match: 3. This CDR3 region has 12 residues. Germline CDR1 and CDR2: SNHLY and FYNNEI. CDR3 amino acids: CASRSDRETQYF. The CDR3 DNA reads TGTGCCAGCAGATCGGACAGGGAGACCCAGTACTTC.

The rearrangement links TRBV6-1 to TRBJ2-1; 10 nucleotides line up with TRBD1. From germline, CDR1 is MNHNS and CDR2 SASEGT. J was trimmed by 3 bases and V by 2 bases; bases with no gene match: 10. CDR3 length: 18 amino acids. The CDR3: CASSEILGDRGGYNEQFF. The CDR3 DNA sequence: TGTGCCAGCAGTGAAATCTTAGGGGACAGGGGCGGCTACAATGAGCAGTTCTTC.

The gene calls are TRBV25-1 and TRBJ2-3; 7 bases map to TRBD2. This CDR3 is 15 amino acids long. Germline V gene data show CDR1 as MGHDK and CDR2 as SYGVNS. The V segment lost 5 bases and the J segment 1 base; nucleotides outside the gene matches: 6. DNA for the CDR3: TGTGCCAGCAGTACGGGGGGTCCCGGCACAGATACGCAGTATTTT. It specifies CASSTGGPGTDTQYF.

The CDR3 loop is CASSADGTNYGYTF. The CDR3 bases are TGTGCCAGCAGCGCGGACGGTACTAACTATGGCTACACCTTC. J is TRBJ1-2 and V is TRBV9; D uncertain. The CDR3 covers 14 residues. V dropped 3 bases and J dropped 0 bases, with 9 bases sitting between them. Looked up from germline, CDR1 is SGDLS and CDR2 is YYNGEE. Supplemented by reference TRBV9 and TRBJ1-2, the full variable domain reads DSGVTQTPKHLITATGQRVTLRCSPRSGDLSVYWYQQSLDQGLQFLIQYYNGEERAKGNILERFSAQQFPDLHSELNLSSLELGDSALYFCASSADGTNYGYTFGSGTRLTVV.

The J gene is TRBJ2-7, the V gene TRBV18, with 11 bases that match TRBD1. The V segment lost 6 bases and the J segment 4 bases; nucleotides outside the gene matches: 8. Per germline, CDR1 KGHSH and CDR2 LQKENI. The CDR3 is 15 amino acids. The CDR3: CASSLGQGVWYEQYF. DNA for the CDR3: TGTGCCAGCTCGCTGGGACAGGGGGTTTGGTACGAGCAGTACTTC.

The chain recombines TRBV2 with TRBJ2-1; 9 bases match TRBD1. V lost 6 bases, J lost 4 bases, and 13 bases stayed unmatched. Germline V gene lookup returns CDR1 SNHLY and CDR2 FYNNEI. CDR3 length: 17 residues. The CDR3 region has the DNA TGTGCCAGCAGCACTAGGCCCGGGACAGGGCAGTACAATGAGCAGTTCTTC. Its protein product is CASSTRPGTGQYNEQFF. The full variable domain, completed using reference TRBV2 and TRBJ2-1, is EPEVTQTPSHQVTQMGQEVILRCVPISNHLYFYWYRQILGQKVEFLVSFYNNEISEKSEIFDDQFSVERPDGSNFTLKIRSTKLEDSAMYFCASSTRPGTGQYNEQFFGPGTRLTVL.

This chain joins TRBV10-3 and TRBJ2-2; a possible D gene is TRBD1 (9 bases). This CDR3 is 19 amino acids long. V lost 3 bases to trimming and J lost 4 bases, with 24 bases between them. CDR1 is ENHRY and CDR2 is SYGVKD in the germline V gene. The CDR3 DNA reads TGTGCCATCAGTGACGGGACAGGGAATCCCAGCGGGAGCACCGGGGAGCTGTTTTTT. The encoded protein is CAISDGTGNPSGSTGELFF.

The chain uses TRBV28 and TRBJ1-2, with D perhaps TRBD1 (6 bases). Germline loops: CDR1 MDHEN, CDR2 SYDVKM. V was cut by 3 bases and J by 3 bases, with 14 bases left in between. CDR3 length: 15 residues. CDR3 nucleotide sequence: TGTGCCAGCAGTTTGGGGGGCCAGCTATACTATGGCTACACCTTC. As protein: CASSLGGQLYYGYTF.

This chain connects TRBV9 to TRBJ1-2; 7 nucleotides line up with TRBD1. Germline V lookup: CDR1 SGDLS, CDR2 YYNGEE. The CDR3 is 13 amino acids. V dropped 3 bases and J dropped 5; count of bases not matched to a gene: 4. CDR3 region: CASSGQGGYGYTF. CDR3 coding DNA: TGTGCCAGCAGCGGACAGGGAGGATATGGCTACACCTTC.

V is TRBV5-4 and J is TRBJ1-6, with a possible D match to TRBD1 (6 bases). V shed 4 bases and J shed 5 bases, with 10 bases lying between them. Germline lookup yields CDR1 SGHNT and CDR2 YYREEE (reference sequence). The CDR3 spans 14 residues. This chain's CDR3 is CASSNREDNSPLHF. CDR3 nucleotides: TGTGCCAGCAGCAACAGGGAGGATAATTCACCCCTCCACTTT.

J is TRBJ2-7 and V is TRBV5-4, with D unclear. Germline CDR1 and CDR2: SGHNT and YYREEE (reference sequence). The CDR3 is made up of 14 amino acids. The V gene lost 0 bases and the J gene lost 2 bases, with 9 bases spanning the gap. This CDR3 is CASSLGRVTYEQYF. In nucleotides, the CDR3 is TGTGCCAGCAGCTTGGGTCGGGTTACCTACGAGCAGTACTTC.

This rearrangement joins TRBV5-1 to TRBJ2-1; 8 bases are shared with TRBD2. This CDR3 is 15 amino acids long. Germline CDR1 reads SGHRS; CDR2 reads YFSETQ. V dropped 4 bases and J dropped 9; count of bases not matched to a gene: 12. CDR3 residues: CASSPGLVGFGEQFF. The CDR3 DNA sequence: TGCGCCAGCAGCCCGGGACTAGTGGGCTTTGGTGAGCAGTTCTTC.

The V gene is TRBV4-1, the J gene TRBJ2-7, with 8 nucleotides matching TRBD2. The CDR3 covers 14 residues. Germline CDR1 is MGHRA and CDR2 is YSYEKL. With V trimmed by 4 bases and J by 6 bases, 8 bases remained unmatched. The CDR3 DNA reads TGCGCCAGCAGCCTTGAGGGGACTAGAGGCGAGCAGTACTTC. Translated, it gives CASSLEGTRGEQYF.

The chain links TRBV5-1 to TRBJ2-7; perhaps TRBD2 as D (6 bases). CDR1 is SGHRS, CDR2 YFSETQ, per germline. Trimming shortened V by 3 bases and J by 4 bases, and 8 bases separated the two germline ends. The CDR3 contains 12 residues. CDR3 region: CASSWGEYEQYF. The CDR3 DNA reads as TGCGCCAGCAGCTGGGGGGAGTACGAGCAGTACTTC.

In its sample, this clone was seen a few times. The chain links TRBV13 to TRBJ2-1; D remains ambiguous. V lost 1 base and J lost 8, with 12 bases in between. CDR1 and CDR2 (germline): PRHDT, FYEKMQ (reference sequence). The CDR3 spans 14 residues. The CDR3 nucleotides are TGTGCCAGCAGCTTAGTCTTGGCTGGGGATGAGCAGTTCTTC. Its translation: CASSLVLAGDEQFF.